This T cell receptor beta chain was sequenced for a study of blood T cells in healthy people across ages. Study-wide background: The template switching approach captured approximately one barcoded beta molecule for every two T cells.

CDR1 is SGHTA, CDR2 FQGNSA, per germline. J lost 9 bases, V lost 1 base, and 4 bases had no gene match. CDR3 length: 15 amino acids. Alongside a J-beta primer mix, a sample-barcoded 5' primer served in a second PCR lasting about 7 to 12 cycles. TCRdb re-called the 5' RACE reads through MiXCR, storing one row per CDR3 protein. The sample consists of 550,000 to 800,000 distinct CDR3 sequences, about 34% of them appearing once. This clonotype was picked up many times. Its antigen is not identified. Findings of the study overall: Strong correlation existed between TCR beta diversity and naive T cell percentage.

The J gene is TRBJ1-6, the V gene TRBV7-2, with TRBD1 matching over 9 bases. The sample consisted of blood. The TCR sequence derives from a woman older than 75 in good health. The chain's CDR3 is CASSLVSDRGSPLHF. CDR3 DNA: TGTGCCAGCAGCTTAGTTTCGGACAGGGGTTCACCCCTCCACTTT.